This T cell receptor (beta chain) was identified in a study of blood T cell repertoires in COVID-19. Using immunoSEQ multiplex PCR, the repertoire was profiled, and TCRdb retains in-frame clones only, with some absent. In the table there are some 80,000 clones, 75% to 95% of which are singletons. V shed 4 bases and J shed 2 bases, with 10 bases lying between them. Per germline, CDR1 SGHRS and CDR2 YFSETQ. The CDR3 has 15 residues. The clonotype comes from a woman over 75 with acute or convalescent COVID-19. This chain links TRBV5-1 with TRBJ1-6, with a possible D match to TRBD1 (5 bases). What was sequenced was peripheral blood. The CDR3 loop reads CASSRTGPYNSPLHF. In DNA form, the CDR3 reads TGCGCCAGCAGCCGTACAGGTCCCTATAATTCACCCCTCCACTTT.